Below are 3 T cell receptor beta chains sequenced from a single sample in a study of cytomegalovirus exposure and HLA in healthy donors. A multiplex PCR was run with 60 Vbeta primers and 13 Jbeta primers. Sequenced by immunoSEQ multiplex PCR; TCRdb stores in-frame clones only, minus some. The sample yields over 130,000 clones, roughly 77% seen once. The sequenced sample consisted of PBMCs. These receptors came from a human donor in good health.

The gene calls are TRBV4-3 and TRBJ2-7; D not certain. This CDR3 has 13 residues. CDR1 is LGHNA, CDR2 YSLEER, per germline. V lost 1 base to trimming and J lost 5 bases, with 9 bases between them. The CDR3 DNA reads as TGCGCCAGCAGCCAAGTCGGAGCAGACGAGCAGTACTTC. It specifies CASSQVGADEQYF.

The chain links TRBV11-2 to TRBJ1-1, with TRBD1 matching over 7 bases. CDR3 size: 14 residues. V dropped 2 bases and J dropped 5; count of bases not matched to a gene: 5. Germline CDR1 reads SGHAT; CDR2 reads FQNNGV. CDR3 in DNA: TGTGCCAGCAGCTTATTCCCGGGACAGACTGAAGCTTTCTTT. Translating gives CASSLFPGQTEAFF.

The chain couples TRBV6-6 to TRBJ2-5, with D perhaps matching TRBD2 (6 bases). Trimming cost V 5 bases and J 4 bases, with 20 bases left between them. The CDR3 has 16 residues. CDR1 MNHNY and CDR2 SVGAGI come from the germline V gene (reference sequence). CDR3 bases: TGTGCCAGCAGTCGTGGGACTTCGCTCGGGGTAGAGACCCAGTACTTC. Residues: CASSRGTSLGVETQYF.